Listed here are 24 T cell receptor beta chains from one sample, sequenced in a study of blood T cell repertoires in COVID-19. Assay: immunoSEQ multiplex PCR; the TCRdb copy retains only in-frame clones and omits some. This table has approximately 200,000 clones, almost 90% appearing once. Sequencing was carried out using peripheral blood. The source is a man between 18 and 35 years old with active or convalescent COVID-19.

V usage is TRBV6-6 and J usage is TRBJ1-1; D possibly corresponds to TRBD1 (6 bases). The CDR3 contains 14 residues. Germline values: CDR1 MNHNY, CDR2 SVGAGI (reference sequence). Trimming removed 9 bases from V and 0 bases from J, with 14 bases in between. The CDR3 region is CASAGTRMNTEAFF. The CDR3 nucleotides read TGTGCCAGTGCCGGGACACGAATGAACACTGAAGCTTTCTTT.

The V call is TRBV7-6, the J call TRBJ2-7; perhaps TRBD2 as D (6 bases). V was trimmed by 1 base and J by 0 bases, leaving 13 bases between them. Germline V gene data show CDR1 as SGHVS and CDR2 as FNYEAQ. The CDR3 totals 16 residues. This CDR3 is CASSLGVAAISYEQYF. The CDR3 DNA is TGTGCCAGCAGCTTAGGGGTAGCGGCCATCTCCTACGAGCAGTACTTC.

The chain recombines TRBV9 with TRBJ2-1; weak D call: TRBD2 (5 bases). The ends were cut back, 4 bases at V and 8 bases at J, with 10 bases in the middle. The CDR3 is 12 amino acids. Germline CDR1 and CDR2: SGDLS and YYNGEE. CDR3 amino acids: CASSPEGYEQFF. Written as DNA, the CDR3 is TGTGCCAGCAGCCCCGAGGGTTATGAGCAGTTCTTC.

The rearrangement links TRBV2 to TRBJ1-5; D is perhaps TRBD1 (6 bases). This CDR3 is 13 amino acids long. Germline CDR1 is SNHLY and CDR2 is FYNNEI. CDR3 in amino acids: CAQRQGLNQPQHF. Written as DNA, the CDR3 is TGTGCTCAGCGCCAGGGGCTGAATCAGCCCCAGCATTTT.

V usage is TRBV9 and J usage is TRBJ1-1; 8 bases map to TRBD1. This CDR3 spans 14 amino acids. From germline, CDR1 is SGDLS and CDR2 YYNGEE. V lost 0 bases, J lost 6 bases, and 4 bases stayed unmatched. As DNA, the CDR3 is TGTGCCAGCAGCGTAGACAGGGGGGGCCCTGAAGCTTTCTTT. Translation gives CASSVDRGGPEAFF. Filled out from reference TRBV9 and TRBJ1-1, the complete variable domain reads DSGVTQTPKHLITATGQRVTLRCSPRSGDLSVYWYQQSLDQGLQFLIQYYNGEERAKGNILERFSAQQFPDLHSELNLSSLELGDSALYFCASSVDRGGPEAFFGQGTRLTVV.

The V gene is TRBV18, the J gene TRBJ2-1; perhaps TRBD2 as D (5 bases). Germline V gene lookup returns CDR1 KGHSH and CDR2 LQKENI. The CDR3 has 13 residues. Deletions cut 2 bases from V and 7 bases from J, with 9 bases between. CDR3 residues: CASSPSTRNEQFF. The CDR3 DNA is TGTGCCAGCTCACCATCCACTAGAAATGAGCAGTTCTTC. Together with reference TRBV18 and TRBJ2-1, the CDR3 gives the full variable domain: NAGVMQNPRHLVRRRGQEARLRCSPMKGHSHVYWYRQLPEEGLKFMVYLQKENIIDESGMPKERFSAEFPKEGPSILRIQQVVRGDSAAYFCASSPSTRNEQFFGPGTRLTVL.

The chain recombines TRBV5-1 with TRBJ2-5; D is ambiguous. This CDR3 comprises 12 residues. The germline V gene has CDR1 SGHRS and CDR2 YFSETQ. The V end was cut by 2 bases, the J end by 3 bases, with 5 bases between. The CDR3 sequence: CASSFSEETQYF. CDR3 DNA sequence: TGCGCCAGCAGCTTCAGTGAAGAGACCCAGTACTTC.

Only one count was recorded for this clone. This rearrangement joins TRBV28 to TRBJ2-1; TRBD1 might be the D (6 bases). Germline values: CDR1 MDHEN, CDR2 SYDVKM. V was cut by 4 bases and J by 9 bases, with 22 bases left in between. The CDR3 totals 16 residues. CDR3 in amino acids: CASSSTGLRGYGEQFF. CDR3 coding DNA: TGTGCCAGCAGTTCCACAGGGTTGAGAGGGTACGGTGAGCAGTTCTTC.

The chain recombines TRBV5-1 with TRBJ2-3; tentatively, D is TRBD1 (6 bases). The CDR3 length is 14 residues. V shed 3 bases and J shed 2 bases, with 10 bases lying between them. Germline V gene lookup returns CDR1 SGHRS and CDR2 YFSETQ. CDR3 sequence reads: CASSSGQNTDTQYF. CDR3 in DNA: TGCGCCAGCAGCTCTGGACAGAACACAGATACGCAGTATTTT.

The J gene is TRBJ2-1, the V gene TRBV19, with 16 nucleotides matching TRBD2. The CDR3 has 19 residues. V lost 6 bases and J lost 6; bases outside the gene matches: 14. Germline CDR1 reads LNHDA; CDR2 reads SQIVND (reference sequence). The CDR3 nucleotides read TGTGCCAGTAGATTGGCGCGGGGACTAGCGGGAGGGCAGGGCAATGAGCAGTTCTTC. It is translated as CASRLARGLAGGQGNEQFF. The whole variable domain, remainder taken from reference TRBV19 and TRBJ2-1, is DGGITQSPKYLFRKEGQNVTLSCEQNLNHDAMYWYRQDPGQGLRLIYYSQIVNDFQKGDIAEGYSVSREKKESFPLTVTSAQKNPTAFYLCASRLARGLAGGQGNEQFFGPGTRLTVL.

The chain links TRBV6-2 or TRBV6-3 to TRBJ2-3, with D perhaps matching TRBD1 (5 bases). There are 12 residues in the CDR3. The V and J ends lost 6 bases and 4 bases respectively, with 8 bases between them. The germline V gene has CDR1 MNHEY and CDR2 SVGEGT. Here the CDR3 reads CASSATADTQYF. The CDR3 region has the DNA TGTGCCAGCAGCGCGACAGCAGATACGCAGTATTTT.

This clone was picked up a small number of times. V and J are TRBV6-5 and TRBJ1-1; 10 nucleotides match TRBD1. Germline values: CDR1 MNHEY, CDR2 SVGAGI. V was clipped by 8 bases and J by 7 bases; unmatched bases: 10. The CDR3 spans 14 residues. The CDR3 sequence: CASQGTGAAGEAFF. As DNA, the CDR3 is TGTGCCAGCCAGGGGACAGGGGCCGCCGGTGAAGCTTTCTTT.

The V call is TRBV6-1, the J call TRBJ2-7, with 11 bases identical to TRBD2. With V trimmed by 4 bases and J by 0 bases, 8 bases remained unmatched. There are 17 residues in the CDR3. The germline gives CDR1 MNHNS, CDR2 SASEGT. The CDR3 nucleotides are TGTGCCAGCAGTGGGGCTAGCGGGAGGAAGAGCTCCTACGAGCAGTACTTC. This gives the protein CASSGASGRKSSYEQYF.

The J gene is TRBJ1-1, the V gene TRBV27; D possibly corresponds to TRBD1 (6 bases). Germline CDR1 and CDR2: MNHEY and SMNVEV (reference sequence). V dropped 5 bases and J dropped 1 base, with 17 bases sitting between them. The CDR3 runs to 16 residues. The CDR3 bases are TGTGCCAGCAGTCATACAGGGCCCCTTAGGAACACTGAAGCTTTCTTT. Protein sequence: CASSHTGPLRNTEAFF.

The V gene is TRBV7-9, the J gene TRBJ2-1; 9 bases are shared with TRBD1. V gave up 7 bases and J gave up 2 bases; unmatched junction bases: 6. The V gene's germline CDR1 is SEHNR and CDR2 FQNEAQ (reference sequence). The CDR3 is made up of 15 amino acids. CDR3 amino acids: CASTKDRGTYNEQFF. The CDR3, as DNA: TGTGCCAGCACCAAGGACAGGGGTACCTACAATGAGCAGTTCTTC.

The table lists this clone with a count of one. The V and J genes are TRBV4-2 and TRBJ2-2; D might be TRBD1 (6 bases). The CDR3 length is 16 residues. Germline assignment: CDR1 LGHNA and CDR2 YNFKEQ. V gave up 0 bases and J gave up 4 bases, with 12 bases separating them. CDR3 sequence: CASSQEWTVGTGELFF. The CDR3 DNA reads TGTGCCAGCAGCCAAGAGTGGACAGTGGGCACCGGGGAGCTGTTTTTT.

V gene TRBV7-3 combines with J gene TRBJ1-1; 8 bases are shared with TRBD1. Germline trimming cut 5 bases from V and 0 bases from J; bases unmatched to any gene: 5. Germline CDR1 reads SGHTA; CDR2 reads FQGTGA. The length of the CDR3 is 15 residues. The CDR3 nucleotides are TGTGCCAGCAGCCCGGGACAGGTTATGAACACTGAAGCTTTCTTT. Encoded protein: CASSPGQVMNTEAFF.

Worth noting for this clone: The same CDR3 is also encoded by other DNA sequences in this sample. CDR3 DNA: TGTGCCAGCAGCTTGGGACGGAGCTCCTACGAGCAGTACTTC. Translating it yields CASSLGRSSYEQYF. The rearrangement links TRBV5-6 to TRBJ2-7, with D unclear. Germline lookup yields CDR1 SGHDT and CDR2 YYEEEE. V gave up 0 bases and J gave up 0 bases, with 7 bases separating them. The CDR3 runs to 14 residues.

The rearrangement uses TRBV4-2 and TRBJ2-7; 9 bases map to TRBD2. V trimming: 1 base; J trimming: 7 bases; junction bases outside the gene matches: 14. Germline V CDR1 and CDR2: LGHNA, YNFKEQ. CDR3 size: 17 residues. This chain's CDR3 is CASSQVEFSGRLDEQYF. CDR3 in DNA: TGTGCCAGCAGCCAAGTCGAGTTTAGCGGGAGACTAGATGAGCAGTACTTC.

The J gene is TRBJ2-7, the V gene TRBV29-1; possible D gene TRBD2, 6 bases. This CDR3 spans 14 amino acids. Germline CDR1 SQVTM, CDR2 ANQGSEA. V was pared by 1 base and J by 6 bases, with 16 bases between. CDR3 DNA sequence: TGCAGCGTTGAAGTTCGGTTAGCGGTACCCGAGCAGTACTTC. The encoded protein is CSVEVRLAVPEQYF.

The V call is TRBV2, the J call TRBJ2-3; TRBD2 matches at 11 bases. V dropped 5 bases and J dropped 0; count of bases not matched to a gene: 10. From germline, CDR1 is SNHLY and CDR2 FYNNEI. This CDR3 spans 18 amino acids. The CDR3 DNA follows: TGTGCCAGCAGTCTCCCGTGGACTAGCGGGCCTAGCACAGATACGCAGTATTTT. It is translated as CASSLPWTSGPSTDTQYF.

The V gene is TRBV21-1, the J gene TRBJ2-7; TRBD1, the table's D call, was not compared with the DNA. TRBV21-1 is a documented pseudogene. The CDR3 extends over 19 amino acids. Here the CDR3 DNA reads TGTGCCAGCAGCAAACGTTCTCTCAGGGCCCCGAACACCTTATACGAGCAGTACTTC. This gives the protein CASSKRSLRAPNTLYEQYF.

This clone was counted between two and nine times. The chain has TRBV28 and TRBJ1-5, with TRBD1 matching 7 bases. Germline V gives CDR1 MDHEN, CDR2 SYDVKM. CDR3 length: 21 amino acids. Losses at the gene ends were 5 bases for V and 5 bases for J; bases not matched to a gene: 27. The CDR3 loop is CASSSAGQGVLYPGPYQPQHF. CDR3 DNA sequence: TGTGCCAGCAGTAGCGCAGGGCAGGGGGTATTGTATCCCGGGCCATATCAGCCCCAGCATTTT.

This chain joins TRBV19 and TRBJ1-1, with D uncertain. The V end was cut by 3 bases, the J end by 1 base, with 6 bases between. In germline, CDR1 is LNHDA, CDR2 SQIVND (reference sequence). This CDR3 contains 13 residues. This CDR3 is CASSIGSNTEAFF. In DNA form, the CDR3 reads TGTGCCAGTAGTATCGGGTCGAACACTGAAGCTTTCTTT.